This TCR beta chain was identified during a study of neurological immune-mediated disorders. This clonotype was recorded at least ten times. 5'RACE generated cDNA with 10-nucleotide random UMIs. TCRdb re-called the 5' RACE reads with MiXCR, one entry per CDR3 protein. Among tens of thousands of distinct CDR3 sequences listed, roughly 11% were seen once. This CDR3 region has 13 residues. Trimming removed 0 bases from V and 14 bases from J, with 14 bases in between. Germline V gives CDR1 DFQATT, CDR2 SNEGSKA (reference sequence). The sample comprised CD4+ T cells from blood. The J gene is TRBJ1-6, the V gene TRBV20-1, with a possible D match to TRBD1 (5 bases). The clonotype was recovered from a young woman with HTLV-1-associated myelopathy (HAM/TSP). The CDR3 reads CSAREVGTGALHF. CDR3 DNA: TGCAGTGCTAGAGAGGTCGGGACCGGGGCCCTCCACTTT.